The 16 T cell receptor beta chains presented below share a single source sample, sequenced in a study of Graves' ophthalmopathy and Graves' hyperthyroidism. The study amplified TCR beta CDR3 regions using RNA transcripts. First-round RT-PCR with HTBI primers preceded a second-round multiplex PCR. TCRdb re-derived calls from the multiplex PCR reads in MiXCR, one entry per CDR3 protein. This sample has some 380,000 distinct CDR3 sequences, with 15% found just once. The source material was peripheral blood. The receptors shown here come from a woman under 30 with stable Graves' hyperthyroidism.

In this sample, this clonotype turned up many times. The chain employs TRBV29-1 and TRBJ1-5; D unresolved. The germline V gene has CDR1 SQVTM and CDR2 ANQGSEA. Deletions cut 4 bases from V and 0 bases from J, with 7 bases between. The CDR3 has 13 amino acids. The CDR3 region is CSVGPYSNQPQHF. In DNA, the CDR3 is TGCAGCGTTGGTCCCTATAGCAATCAGCCCCAGCATTTT.

The CDR3 loop is CASSLPDTGELFF. CDR3 in DNA: TGTGCCAGCAGCTTACCCGACACCGGGGAGCTGTTTTTT. This chain uses TRBV7-9 with TRBJ2-2; D remains ambiguous. V lost 2 bases, J lost 3 bases, and 4 bases lay in between. This CDR3 comprises 13 residues. Germline V gene lookup returns CDR1 SEHNR and CDR2 FQNEAQ (reference sequence).

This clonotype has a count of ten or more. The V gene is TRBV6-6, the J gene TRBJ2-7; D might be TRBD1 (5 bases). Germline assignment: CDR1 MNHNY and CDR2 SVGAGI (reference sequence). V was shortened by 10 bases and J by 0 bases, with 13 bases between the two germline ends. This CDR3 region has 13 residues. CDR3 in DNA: TGTGCCATCTCGACAGATGTCTCCTACGAGCAGTACTTC. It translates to CAISTDVSYEQYF.

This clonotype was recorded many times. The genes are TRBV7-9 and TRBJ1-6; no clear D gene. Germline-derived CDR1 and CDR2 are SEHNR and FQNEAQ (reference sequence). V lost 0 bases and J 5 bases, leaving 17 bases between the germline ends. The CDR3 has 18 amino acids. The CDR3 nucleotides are TGTGCCAGCAGCTTAGCGCTGGTGAGAACCCGGAATAATTCACCCCTCCACTTT. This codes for CASSLALVRTRNNSPLHF.

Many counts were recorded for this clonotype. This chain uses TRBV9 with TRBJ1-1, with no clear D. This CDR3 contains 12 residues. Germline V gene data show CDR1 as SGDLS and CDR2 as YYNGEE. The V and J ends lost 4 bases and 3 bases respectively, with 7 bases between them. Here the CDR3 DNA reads TGTGCCAGCAGCTCAGGCGACACTGAAGCTTTCTTT. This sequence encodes CASSSGDTEAFF.

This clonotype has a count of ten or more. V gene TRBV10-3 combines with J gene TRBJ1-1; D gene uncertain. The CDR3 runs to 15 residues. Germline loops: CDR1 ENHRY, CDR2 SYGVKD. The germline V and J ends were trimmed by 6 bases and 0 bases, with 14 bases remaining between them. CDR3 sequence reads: CAISREERLNTEAFF. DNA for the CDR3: TGTGCCATCAGCCGTGAGGAGAGACTGAACACTGAAGCTTTCTTT.

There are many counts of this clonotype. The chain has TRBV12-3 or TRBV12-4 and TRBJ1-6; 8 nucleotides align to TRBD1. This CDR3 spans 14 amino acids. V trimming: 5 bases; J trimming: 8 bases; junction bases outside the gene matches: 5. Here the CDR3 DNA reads TGTGCCAGCAGTCAGGGGGCGAAGGATTCACCCCTCCACTTT. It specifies CASSQGAKDSPLHF.

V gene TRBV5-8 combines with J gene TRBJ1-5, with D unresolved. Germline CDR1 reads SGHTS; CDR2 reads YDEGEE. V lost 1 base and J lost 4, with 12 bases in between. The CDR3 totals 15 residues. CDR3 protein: CASSLRRALNQPQHF. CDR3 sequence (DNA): TGTGCCAGCAGCTTGAGGCGGGCGTTGAATCAGCCCCAGCATTTT.

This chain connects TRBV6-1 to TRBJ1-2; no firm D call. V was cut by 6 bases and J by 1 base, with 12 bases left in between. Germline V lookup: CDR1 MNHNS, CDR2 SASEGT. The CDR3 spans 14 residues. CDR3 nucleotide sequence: TGTGCCAGCAGAGGTGCAGTCAGTAACTATGGCTACACCTTC. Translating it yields CASRGAVSNYGYTF.

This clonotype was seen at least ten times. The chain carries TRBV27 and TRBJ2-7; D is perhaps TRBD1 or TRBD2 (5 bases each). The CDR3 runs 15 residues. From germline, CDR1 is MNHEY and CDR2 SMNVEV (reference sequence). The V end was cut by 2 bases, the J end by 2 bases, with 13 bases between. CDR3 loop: CASSLVYRGPYEQYF. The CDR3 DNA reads TGTGCCAGCAGTTTAGTGTACCGGGGACCCTACGAGCAGTACTTC.

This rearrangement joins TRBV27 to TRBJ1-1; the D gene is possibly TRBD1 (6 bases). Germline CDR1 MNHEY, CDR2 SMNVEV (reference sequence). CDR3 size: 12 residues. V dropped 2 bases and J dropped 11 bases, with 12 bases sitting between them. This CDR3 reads CASSLQGNRAFF. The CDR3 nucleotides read TGTGCCAGCAGTTTACAGGGGAATAGGGCTTTCTTT.

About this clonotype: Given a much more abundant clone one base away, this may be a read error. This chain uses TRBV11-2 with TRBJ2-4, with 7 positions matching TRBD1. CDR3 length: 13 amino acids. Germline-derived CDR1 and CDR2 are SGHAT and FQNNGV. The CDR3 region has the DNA TGTGCCAGCACCTCGGGGACAGAAAACATTAAGTACTTC. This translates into CASTSGTENIKYF.

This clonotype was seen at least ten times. The CDR3 nucleotides are TGCAGTGCCGGCGAGGGGTGGGATCAGCCCCAGCATTTT. Amino acids: CSAGEGWDQPQHF. The chain joins TRBV20-1 to TRBJ1-5; D possibly corresponds to TRBD1 (5 bases). The CDR3 has 13 amino acids. Germline lookup yields CDR1 DFQATT and CDR2 SNEGSKA (reference sequence). V was cut by 6 bases and J by 5 bases, with 14 bases left in between.

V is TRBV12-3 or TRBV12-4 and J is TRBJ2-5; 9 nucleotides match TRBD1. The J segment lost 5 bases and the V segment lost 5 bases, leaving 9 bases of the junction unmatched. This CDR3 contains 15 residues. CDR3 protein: CASSTGQGPRETQYF. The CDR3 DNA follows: TGTGCCAGCAGTACGGGACAGGGACCGAGGGAGACCCAGTACTTC.

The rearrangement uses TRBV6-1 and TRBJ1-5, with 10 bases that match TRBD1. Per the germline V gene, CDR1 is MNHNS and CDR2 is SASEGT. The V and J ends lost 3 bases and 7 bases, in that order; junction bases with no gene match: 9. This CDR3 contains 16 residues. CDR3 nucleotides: TGTGCCAGCAGTGAGGAGGGCGGGACAGGGGAACAGCCCCAGCATTTT. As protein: CASSEEGGTGEQPQHF.

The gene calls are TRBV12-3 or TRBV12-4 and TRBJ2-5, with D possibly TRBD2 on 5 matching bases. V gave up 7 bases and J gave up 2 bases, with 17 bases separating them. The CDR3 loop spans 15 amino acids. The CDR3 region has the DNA TGTGCCAGCACCGAGCCCGGAGGTTTTCAAGAGACCCAGTACTTC. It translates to CASTEPGGFQETQYF.